This T cell receptor (beta chain) was identified during a study of glioma-infiltrating T cells. Study-level points and caveats: CDR3 overlap between tissue and blood was very small. Gliomas, especially low-grade, showed above-expected tissue-blood divergence; non-neoplastic patients showed below.

TCR alpha and beta CDR3 regions were amplified from RNA using iRepertoire nested multiplex PCR. Input was 100-400 ng of tissue mRNA or PBMC total RNA. TCRdb processed the multiplex PCR reads anew with MiXCR; each CDR3 protein has one entry. This sample has 100,000 to 150,000 distinct CDR3 sequences; approximately 26% occur once, and the top ten carry roughly a quarter. A remark on this clonotype: Its antigen is as yet unknown.

Sequenced input: glioma tissue, nonneoplastic brain tissue, or PBMCs (not recorded which). The sequence was collected from a human donor with low-grade glioma or glioblastoma, undergoing nonglioma brain surgery, or in good health (not recorded which).

Here the CDR3 DNA reads TGTGCCAGCAGCCACGGGACTAGCGGACCCACCGGGGAGCTGTTTTTT. This translates into CASSHGTSGPTGELFF. The chain is built from TRBV3-1 and TRBJ2-2; the match to TRBD2 covers 11 bases. Per germline, CDR1 LGHDT and CDR2 YNNKEL (reference sequence). With V trimmed by 3 bases and J by 4 bases, 4 bases remained unmatched. CDR3 size: 16 residues.